The 3 T cell receptor beta chains below come from one sample, sequenced in a study of shared clonotypes between healthy human individuals. Profiled with immunoSEQ multiplex PCR; TCRdb holds only in-frame clones, not every one. Of about 2.4 million clones in the sample, 80% to 95% were seen once. The sequenced material came from naive CD4+ T cells from PBMCs. Described subset: CD45RA+ positively selected. These receptors all stem from a man younger than 30 in good health. Some clones in this sample may be carry-over from other donors' samples.

This chain connects TRBV30 to TRBJ1-4, with unresolved D. Germline CDR1 and CDR2: GTSNPN and SVGIG (reference sequence). This CDR3 contains 15 residues. V was shortened by 1 base and J by 3 bases, with 12 bases between the two germline ends. Here the CDR3 DNA reads TGTGCCTGGAGTGGGGATGATCGGGCTAATGAAAAACTGTTTTTT. This translates into CAWSGDDRANEKLFF.

V gene TRBV30 combines with J gene TRBJ1-3; possibly TRBD1 for D (6 bases). The CDR3 sequence is 12 residues long. V gave up 4 bases and J gave up 9 bases, with 13 bases separating them. CDR1 GTSNPN and CDR2 SVGIG come from the germline V gene (reference sequence). CDR3 DNA: TGTGCCTGGATGACCGAGGGGGGCACCATATATTTT. It translates to CAWMTEGGTIYF.

This chain uses TRBV6-1 with TRBJ2-5, with TRBD1 matching over 7 bases. Trimming took 6 bases from V and 3 from J; bases not matched to a gene: 4. Germline values: CDR1 MNHNS, CDR2 SASEGT. The CDR3 covers 13 residues. The CDR3 nucleotides read TGTGCCAGCAGCTTTGACAGGGAAGAGACCCAGTACTTC. It encodes CASSFDREETQYF.